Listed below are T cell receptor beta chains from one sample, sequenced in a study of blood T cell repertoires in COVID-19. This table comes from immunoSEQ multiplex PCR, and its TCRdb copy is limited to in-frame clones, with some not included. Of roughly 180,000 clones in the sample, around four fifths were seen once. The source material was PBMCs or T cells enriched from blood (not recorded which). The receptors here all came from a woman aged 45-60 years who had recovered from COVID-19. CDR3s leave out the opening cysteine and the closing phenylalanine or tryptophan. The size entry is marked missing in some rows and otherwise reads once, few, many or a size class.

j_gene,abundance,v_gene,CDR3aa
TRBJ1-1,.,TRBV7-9,ASSPPGWPSAF
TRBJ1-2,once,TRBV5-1,ASSWTPTGGDHGYT
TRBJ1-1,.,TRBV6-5,ASTDRLNTEAF
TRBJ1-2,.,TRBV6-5,ASSQDKFNYGYT
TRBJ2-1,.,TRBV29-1,SVGTGDWNEQF
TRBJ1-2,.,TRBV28,ASSSSPGQRISNYGYT
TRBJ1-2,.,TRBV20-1,SASPTGGEYGYT
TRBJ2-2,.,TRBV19,ASILMGGYTGELF
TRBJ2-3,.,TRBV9,ASSSRSGGAPDTQY
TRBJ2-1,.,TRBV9,ASSGGPYNEQF
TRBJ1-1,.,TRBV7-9,ASSLGLRNTEAF
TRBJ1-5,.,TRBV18,ASSPDREVGPQH
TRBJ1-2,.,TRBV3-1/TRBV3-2,ASSHGSGYGYT
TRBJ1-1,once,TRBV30,ACPIMNTEAF
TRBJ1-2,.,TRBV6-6,AIKSTSYGYT
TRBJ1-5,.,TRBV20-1,SASGLVLSNQPQH
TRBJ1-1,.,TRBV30,AWSVNTEAF
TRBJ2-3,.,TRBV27,ASLLGSPRQAGVADTQY
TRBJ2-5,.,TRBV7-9,ASQAGTRSVETQY
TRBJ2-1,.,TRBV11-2,ASSLAAGIVGNEQF
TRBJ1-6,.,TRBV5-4,ASGGAPGLSSPLH
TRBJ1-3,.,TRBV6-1,ASSEAVHRGNTIY
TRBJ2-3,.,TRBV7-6,ASSLGLAGDIDTQY
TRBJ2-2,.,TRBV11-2,ASSSPAQGVRELF
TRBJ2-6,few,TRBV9,ASRGHTSGANVLT
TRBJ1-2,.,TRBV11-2,ASSPRQLYGYT
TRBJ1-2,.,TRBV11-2,ATNPNWDSNYGYT
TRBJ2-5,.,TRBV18,ASSPREGKTQY
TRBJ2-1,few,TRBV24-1,ATCRGGQYNEQF
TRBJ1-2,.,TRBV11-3,ASSWGTDANYGYT
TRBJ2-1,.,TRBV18,ASSRTGTDLGEQF
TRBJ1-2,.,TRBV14,ASSQGSWGDGYT
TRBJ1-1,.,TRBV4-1,ASSQGLRGPEAF
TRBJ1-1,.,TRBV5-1,ASSLYDTEAF
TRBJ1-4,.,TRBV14,ASSQGLGRENEKLF
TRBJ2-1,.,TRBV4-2,ASSPGGYRGDNEQF
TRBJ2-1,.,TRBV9,ASSETSGSYNEQF
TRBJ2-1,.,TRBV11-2,ASSRGGGGSYNEQF
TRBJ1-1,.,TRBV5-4,ASSRTGVPLNTEAF
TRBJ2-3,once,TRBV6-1,ASSDIGQGYDTQY
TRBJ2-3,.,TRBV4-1,ASIPGQGRTDTQY
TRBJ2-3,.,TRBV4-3,ASSQGTGRADTQY